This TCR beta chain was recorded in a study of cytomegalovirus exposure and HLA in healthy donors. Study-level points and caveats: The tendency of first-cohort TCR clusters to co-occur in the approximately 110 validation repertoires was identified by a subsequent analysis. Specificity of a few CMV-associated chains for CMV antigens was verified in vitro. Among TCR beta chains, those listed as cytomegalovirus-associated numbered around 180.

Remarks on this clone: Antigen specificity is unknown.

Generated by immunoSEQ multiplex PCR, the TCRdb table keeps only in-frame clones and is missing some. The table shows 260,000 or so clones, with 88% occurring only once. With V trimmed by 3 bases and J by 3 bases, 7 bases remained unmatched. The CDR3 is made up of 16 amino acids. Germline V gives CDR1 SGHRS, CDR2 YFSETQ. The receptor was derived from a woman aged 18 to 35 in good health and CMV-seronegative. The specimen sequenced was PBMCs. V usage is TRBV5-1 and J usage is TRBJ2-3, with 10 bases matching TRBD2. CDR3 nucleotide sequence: TGCGCCAGCAGCTCGGGAGCGGGAGGGCCTACAGATACGCAGTATTTT. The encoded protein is CASSSGAGGPTDTQYF.